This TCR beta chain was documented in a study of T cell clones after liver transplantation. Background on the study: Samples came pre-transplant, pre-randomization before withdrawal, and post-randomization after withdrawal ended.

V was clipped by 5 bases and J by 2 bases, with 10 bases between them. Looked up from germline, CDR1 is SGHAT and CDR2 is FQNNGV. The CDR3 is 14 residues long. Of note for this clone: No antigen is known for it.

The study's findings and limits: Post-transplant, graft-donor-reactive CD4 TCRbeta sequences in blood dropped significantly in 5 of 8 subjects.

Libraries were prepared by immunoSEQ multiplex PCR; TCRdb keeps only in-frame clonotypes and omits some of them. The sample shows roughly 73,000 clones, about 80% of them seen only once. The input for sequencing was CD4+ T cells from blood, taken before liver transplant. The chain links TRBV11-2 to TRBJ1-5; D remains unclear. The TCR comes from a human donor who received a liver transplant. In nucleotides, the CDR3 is TGTGCCAGCAGCATCACATCCGGCAATCAGCCCCAGCATTTT. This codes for CASSITSGNQPQHF.